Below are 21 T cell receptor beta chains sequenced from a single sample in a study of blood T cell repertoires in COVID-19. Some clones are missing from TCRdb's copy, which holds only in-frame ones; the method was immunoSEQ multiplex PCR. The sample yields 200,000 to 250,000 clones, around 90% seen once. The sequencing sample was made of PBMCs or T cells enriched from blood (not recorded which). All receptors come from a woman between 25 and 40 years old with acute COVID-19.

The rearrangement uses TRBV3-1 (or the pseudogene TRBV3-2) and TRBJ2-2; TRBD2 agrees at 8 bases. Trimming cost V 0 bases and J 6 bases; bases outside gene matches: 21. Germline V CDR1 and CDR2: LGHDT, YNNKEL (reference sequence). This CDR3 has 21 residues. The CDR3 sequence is CASSQDSPPQSGPGGPGELFF. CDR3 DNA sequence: TGTGCCAGCAGCCAAGATAGCCCACCCCAGTCGGGCCCGGGGGGGCCCGGGGAGCTGTTTTTT.

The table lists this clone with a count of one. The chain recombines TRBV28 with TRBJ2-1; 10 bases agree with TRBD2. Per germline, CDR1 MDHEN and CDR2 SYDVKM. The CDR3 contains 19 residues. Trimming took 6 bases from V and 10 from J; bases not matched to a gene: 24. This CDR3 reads CASSPTGGKAGGVFGEQFF. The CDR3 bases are TGTGCCAGCAGCCCTACAGGGGGGAAAGCGGGAGGGGTATTCGGGGAGCAGTTCTTC. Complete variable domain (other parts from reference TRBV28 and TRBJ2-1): DVKVTQSSRYLVKRTGEKVFLECVQDMDHENMFWYRQDPGLGLRLIYFSYDVKMKEKGDIPEGYSVSREKKERFSLILESASTNQTSMYLCASSPTGGKAGGVFGEQFFGPGTRLTVL.

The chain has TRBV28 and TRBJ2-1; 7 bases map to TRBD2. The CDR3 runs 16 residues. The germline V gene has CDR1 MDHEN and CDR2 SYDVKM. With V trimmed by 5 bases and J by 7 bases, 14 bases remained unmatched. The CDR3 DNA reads TGTGCCAGCAGTGTTATAGCGGGCATGGTGGGGAATGAGCAGTTCTTC. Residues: CASSVIAGMVGNEQFF.

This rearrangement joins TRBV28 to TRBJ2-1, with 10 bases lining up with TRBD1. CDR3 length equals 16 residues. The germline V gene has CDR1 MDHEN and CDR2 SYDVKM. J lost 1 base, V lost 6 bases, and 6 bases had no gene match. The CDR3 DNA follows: TGTGCCAGCAGCGGCAGACAGGGGGCTTCCTACAATGAGCAGTTCTTC. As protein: CASSGRQGASYNEQFF.

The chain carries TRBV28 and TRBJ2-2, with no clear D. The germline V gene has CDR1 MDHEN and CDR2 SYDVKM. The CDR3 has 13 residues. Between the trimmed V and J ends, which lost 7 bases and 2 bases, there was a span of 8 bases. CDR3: CASIRLNTGELFF. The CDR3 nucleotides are TGTGCCAGCATTCGACTTAACACCGGGGAGCTGTTTTTT.

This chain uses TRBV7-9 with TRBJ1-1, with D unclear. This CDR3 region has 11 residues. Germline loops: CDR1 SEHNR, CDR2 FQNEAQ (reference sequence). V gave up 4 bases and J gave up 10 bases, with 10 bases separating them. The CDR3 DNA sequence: TGTGCCAGCAGCTCAATGGAGGGAGCTTTCTTT. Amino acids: CASSSMEGAFF.

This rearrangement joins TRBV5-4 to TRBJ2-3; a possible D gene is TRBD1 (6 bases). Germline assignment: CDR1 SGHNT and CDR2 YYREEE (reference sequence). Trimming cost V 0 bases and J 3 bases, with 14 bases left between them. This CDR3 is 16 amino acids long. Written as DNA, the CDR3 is TGTGCCAGCAGCTTGGAGAAGGGGGTAGTAACAGATACGCAGTATTTT. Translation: CASSLEKGVVTDTQYF.

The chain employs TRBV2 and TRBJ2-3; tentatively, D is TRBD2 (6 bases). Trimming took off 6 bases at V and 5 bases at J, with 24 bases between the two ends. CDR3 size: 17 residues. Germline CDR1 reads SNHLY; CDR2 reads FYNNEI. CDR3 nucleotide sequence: TGTGCCAGCAGCAGCTTCGATAGCGGACCCCTGGGAGATACGCAGTATTTT. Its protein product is CASSSFDSGPLGDTQYF.

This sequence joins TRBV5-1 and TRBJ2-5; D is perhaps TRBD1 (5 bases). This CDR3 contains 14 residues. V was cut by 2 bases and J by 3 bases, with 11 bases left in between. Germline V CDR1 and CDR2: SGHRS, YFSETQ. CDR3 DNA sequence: TGCGCCAGCAGCTTTGTGGGGCAGGAAGAGACCCAGTACTTC. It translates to CASSFVGQEETQYF. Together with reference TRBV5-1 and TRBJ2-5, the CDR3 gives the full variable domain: KAGVTQTPRYLIKTRGQQVTLSCSPISGHRSVSWYQQTPGQGLQFLFEYFSETQRNKGNFPGRFSGRQFSNSRSEMNVSTLELGDSALYLCASSFVGQEETQYFGPGTRLLVL.

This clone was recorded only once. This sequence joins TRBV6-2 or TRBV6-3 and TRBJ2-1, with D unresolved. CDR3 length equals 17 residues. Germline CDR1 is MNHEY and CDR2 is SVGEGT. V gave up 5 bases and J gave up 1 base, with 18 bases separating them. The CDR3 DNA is TGTGCCAGCAGTGGCCAGAAAGTTGATCGTTCCTACAATGAGCAGTTCTTC. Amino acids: CASSGQKVDRSYNEQFF.

The CDR3 loop is CASSMTGARTDTQYF. In DNA form, the CDR3 reads TGTGCCAGTAGTATGACAGGGGCAAGGACAGATACGCAGTATTTT. The chain uses TRBV19 and TRBJ2-3, with 8 bases lining up with TRBD1. This CDR3 contains 15 residues. Germline V CDR1 and CDR2: LNHDA, SQIVND (reference sequence). V trimming: 3 bases; J trimming: 3 bases; junction bases outside the gene matches: 5.

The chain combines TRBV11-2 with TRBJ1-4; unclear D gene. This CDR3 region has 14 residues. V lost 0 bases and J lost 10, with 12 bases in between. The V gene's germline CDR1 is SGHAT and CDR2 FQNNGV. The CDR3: CASSLDLIGGKLFF. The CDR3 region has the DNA TGTGCCAGCAGCTTAGATCTGATCGGAGGAAAACTGTTTTTT.

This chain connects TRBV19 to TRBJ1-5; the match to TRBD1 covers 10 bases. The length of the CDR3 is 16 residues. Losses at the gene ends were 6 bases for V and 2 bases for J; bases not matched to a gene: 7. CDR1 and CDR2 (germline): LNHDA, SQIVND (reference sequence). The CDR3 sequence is CASRPTTGGRNQPQHF. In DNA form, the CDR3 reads TGTGCCAGTAGACCGACGACAGGGGGCCGCAATCAGCCCCAGCATTTT.

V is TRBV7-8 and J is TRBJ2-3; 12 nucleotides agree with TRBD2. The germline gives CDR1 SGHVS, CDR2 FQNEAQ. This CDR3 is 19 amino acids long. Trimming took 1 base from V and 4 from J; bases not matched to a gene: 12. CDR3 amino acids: CASSLDVLAGGEVSDTQYF. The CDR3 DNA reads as TGTGCCAGCAGCTTAGATGTGCTAGCGGGAGGGGAAGTATCAGATACGCAGTATTTT.

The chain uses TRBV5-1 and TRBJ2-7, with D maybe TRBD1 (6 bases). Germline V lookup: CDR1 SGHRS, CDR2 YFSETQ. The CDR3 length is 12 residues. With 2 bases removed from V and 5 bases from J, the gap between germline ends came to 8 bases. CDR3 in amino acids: CASSFTGNEQYF. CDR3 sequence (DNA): TGCGCCAGCAGCTTCACAGGGAACGAGCAGTACTTC.

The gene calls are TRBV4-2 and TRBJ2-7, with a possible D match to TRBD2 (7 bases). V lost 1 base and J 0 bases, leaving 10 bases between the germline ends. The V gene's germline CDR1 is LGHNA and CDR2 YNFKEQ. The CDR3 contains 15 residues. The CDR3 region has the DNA TGTGCCAGCAGCCAAGCGGCGGGGGCCTCCTACGAGCAGTACTTC. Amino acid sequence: CASSQAAGASYEQYF.

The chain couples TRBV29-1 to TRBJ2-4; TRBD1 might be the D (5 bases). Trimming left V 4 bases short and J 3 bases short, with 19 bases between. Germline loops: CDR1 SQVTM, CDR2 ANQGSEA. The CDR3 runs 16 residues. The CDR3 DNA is TGCAGCGTTGCCATTGGGGCGAGCTCGGGCAAAAACATTCAGTACTTC. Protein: CSVAIGASSGKNIQYF.

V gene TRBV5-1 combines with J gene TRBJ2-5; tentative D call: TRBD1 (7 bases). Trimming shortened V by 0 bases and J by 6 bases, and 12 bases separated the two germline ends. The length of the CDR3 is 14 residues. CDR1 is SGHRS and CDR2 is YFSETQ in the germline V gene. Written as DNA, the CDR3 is TGCGCCAGCAGCTTGGTCGCAGGGGGGAAGACCCAGTACTTC. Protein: CASSLVAGGKTQYF.

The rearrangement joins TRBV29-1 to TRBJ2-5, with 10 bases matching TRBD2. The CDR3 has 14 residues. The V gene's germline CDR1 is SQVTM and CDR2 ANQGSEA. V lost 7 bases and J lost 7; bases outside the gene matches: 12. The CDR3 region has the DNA TGCAGCGCTCTAGAAGGCGCTAGCGGGGGGACCCAGTACTTC. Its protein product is CSALEGASGGTQYF.

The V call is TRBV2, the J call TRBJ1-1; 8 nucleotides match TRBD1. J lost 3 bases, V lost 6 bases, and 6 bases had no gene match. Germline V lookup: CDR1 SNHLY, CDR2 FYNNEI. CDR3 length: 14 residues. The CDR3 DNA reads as TGTGCCAGCAGCCCGACAGGGGACCACACTGAAGCTTTCTTT. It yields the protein CASSPTGDHTEAFF. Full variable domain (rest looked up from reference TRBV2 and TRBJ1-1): EPEVTQTPSHQVTQMGQEVILRCVPISNHLYFYWYRQILGQKVEFLVSFYNNEISEKSEIFDDQFSVERPDGSNFTLKIRSTKLEDSAMYFCASSPTGDHTEAFFGQGTRLTVV.

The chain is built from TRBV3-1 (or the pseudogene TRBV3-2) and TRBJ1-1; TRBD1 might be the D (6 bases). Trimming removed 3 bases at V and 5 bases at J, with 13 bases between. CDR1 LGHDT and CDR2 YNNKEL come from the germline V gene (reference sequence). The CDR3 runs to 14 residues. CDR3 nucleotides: TGTGCCAGCAGCCACACAGGGTGGCGGACTGAAGCTTTCTTT. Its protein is CASSHTGWRTEAFF.